This T cell receptor beta chain was captured by sequencing in a study of T cell changes during pregnancy in multiple sclerosis. The table came from immunoSEQ multiplex PCR; TCRdb's copy has only in-frame clones and leaves some out. Counted here are 45,000 to 55,000 clones, almost 90% occurring once; the ten biggest clones make up approximately 1.5%. This CDR3 has 15 residues. The V gene's germline CDR1 is SNHLY and CDR2 FYNNEI. V gave up 6 bases and J gave up 6 bases; unmatched junction bases: 12. This material consisted of peripheral blood, taken in the first trimester of pregnancy. The chain carries TRBV2 and TRBJ2-7, with 9 positions matching TRBD2. The receptor was isolated from a female donor in good health, enrolled as a control in a pregnancy study. CDR3 protein: CASRKLAGVSGEQYF. The CDR3 DNA follows: TGTGCCAGCAGGAAATTAGCGGGGGTCTCCGGCGAGCAGTACTTC.